The 17 T cell receptor beta chains below were found in one sample sequenced in a study of cytomegalovirus exposure and HLA in healthy donors (dated by TCRdb to between 2016 and 2019). The library was generated by the immunoSEQ multiplex PCR assay. For the multiplex PCR, a mixture combining 60 forward primers for TCR Vbeta segments and 13 reverse primers for TCR Jbeta segments was used. TCRdb provides this immuneACCESS table in a form limited to in-frame rearrangements. Some clones are lacking; in checked studies, under half of them reflect an unresolved V gene, and why the rest are absent is not known. In this sample the table shows roughly 150,000 clones, roughly 80% of which occur a single time. The ten largest clones take up over 1% of the sample. Sequencing was done on a sample of PBMCs. The source of these receptors is a female donor in good health and CMV-seronegative.

CDR3 region: CASSVSSRTGGTYEQYF. The CDR3 DNA reads as TGTGCCAGCAGCGTATCGAGTAGGACAGGGGGAACCTACGAGCAGTACTTC. The chain joins TRBV9 to TRBJ2-7; 10 bases are a match to TRBD1. J lost 2 bases, V lost 1 base, and 9 bases had no gene match. Germline CDR1 is SGDLS and CDR2 is YYNGEE. This CDR3 contains 17 residues.

This clone was counted a single time. As DNA, the CDR3 is TGTGCCAGCAGCCCGAGTGTGACCCAGTACTTC. This translates into CASSPSVTQYF. The V gene is TRBV7-9, the J gene TRBJ2-5, with D unclear. Trimming took off 5 bases at V and 7 bases at J, with 8 bases between the two ends. The CDR3 loop spans 11 amino acids. Germline values: CDR1 SEHNR, CDR2 FQNEAQ (reference sequence).

The rearrangement joins TRBV11-3 to TRBJ1-1; D is perhaps TRBD1 (6 bases). Deletions cut 4 bases from V and 1 base from J, with 13 bases between. This CDR3 comprises 15 residues. The germline gives CDR1 SGHNT, CDR2 YENEEA. CDR3 in DNA: TGTGCCAGCAGCTCTGCGACAGGTGAGAACACTGAAGCTTTCTTT. This codes for CASSSATGENTEAFF. Variable domain in full (rest from reference TRBV11-3 and TRBJ1-1): EAGVVQSPRYKIIEKKQPVAFWCNPISGHNTLYWYLQNLGQGPELLIRYENEEAVDDSQLPKDRFSAERLKGVDSTLKIQPAELGDSAVYLCASSSATGENTEAFFGQGTRLTVV.

The chain couples TRBV27 to TRBJ1-1, with D uncertain. The germline gives CDR1 MNHEY, CDR2 SMNVEV (reference sequence). The germline V and J ends were trimmed by 6 bases and 2 bases, with 13 bases remaining between them. The CDR3 covers 14 residues. CDR3 loop: CASSSGSTNTEAFF. The DNA for the CDR3 is TGTGCCAGCAGCAGCGGGTCCACAAACACTGAAGCTTTCTTT.

This chain joins TRBV20-1 and TRBJ1-2; tentatively, D is TRBD1 (6 bases). CDR1 and CDR2 from the germline V gene are DFQATT and SNEGSKA (reference sequence). With 6 bases removed from V and 8 bases from J, the gap between germline ends came to 10 bases. The CDR3 is 10 residues long. The CDR3, as DNA: TGCAGTGCCCAGGGGAGAGGCTACACCTTC. Encoded protein: CSAQGRGYTF.

This chain uses TRBV27 with TRBJ2-7, with 7 bases that match TRBD1. The ends lost 5 bases at V and 3 bases at J; junction bases unmatched: 13. Germline CDR1 reads MNHEY; CDR2 reads SMNVEV (reference sequence). The CDR3 consists of 16 residues. CDR3 coding DNA: TGTGCCAGCAGTCGGACCCGACAGGGTATAAACTACGAGCAGTACTTC. Translated, it gives CASSRTRQGINYEQYF.

A few counts support this clone. This chain connects TRBV2 to TRBJ2-7; the match to TRBD1 covers 7 bases. Trimming removed 2 bases from V and 5 bases from J; junction bases left unmatched: 6. Per germline, CDR1 SNHLY and CDR2 FYNNEI. The length of the CDR3 is 14 residues. The CDR3 DNA is TGTGCCAGCAGTGAAAAATGGGACAGCGACGAGCAGTACTTC. Protein product: CASSEKWDSDEQYF.

This clone came up a few times. The chain is built from TRBV11-2 and TRBJ2-3; 7 nucleotides agree with TRBD1. Germline CDR1 SGHAT, CDR2 FQNNGV. V shed 5 bases, J shed 6 bases, and the junction held 17 bases outside the gene matches. This CDR3 is built from 17 residues. DNA of the CDR3: TGTGCCAGCAGCCAACCTCTGACAGGGATAAACATTGATACGCAGTATTTT. Residues: CASSQPLTGINIDTQYF. Using reference TRBV11-2 and TRBJ2-3 for the parts outside the CDR3, the full variable domain is EAGVAQSPRYKIIEKRQSVAFWCNPISGHATLYWYQQILGQGPKLLIQFQNNGVVDDSQLPKDRFSAERLKGVDSTLKIQPAKLEDSAVYLCASSQPLTGINIDTQYFGPGTRLTVL.

The chain links TRBV28 to TRBJ2-3; TRBD2 might be the D (7 bases). The CDR3 has 17 residues. V lost 5 bases to trimming and J lost 0 bases, with 18 bases between them. CDR1 MDHEN and CDR2 SYDVKM come from the germline V gene. The DNA for the CDR3 is TGTGCCAGCAGTCCGCCTAGCGGAGGGGGGAGCACAGATACGCAGTATTTT. It encodes CASSPPSGGGSTDTQYF. Based on the CDR3 plus reference TRBV28 and TRBJ2-3, the full variable domain is DVKVTQSSRYLVKRTGEKVFLECVQDMDHENMFWYRQDPGLGLRLIYFSYDVKMKEKGDIPEGYSVSREKKERFSLILESASTNQTSMYLCASSPPSGGGSTDTQYFGPGTRLTVL.

This clone has more than one count but fewer than ten. The chain recombines TRBV27 with TRBJ1-4; TRBD1 aligns across 7 bases. Germline V CDR1 and CDR2: MNHEY, SMNVEV (reference sequence). The CDR3 contains 15 residues. Trimming cost V 5 bases and J 6 bases; bases outside gene matches: 9. The CDR3, as DNA: TGTGCCAGCAGTCCACTGACAGGGATATATGAAAAACTGTTTTTT. Translating gives CASSPLTGIYEKLFF.

This clone was picked up one time. The CDR3: CASKLWQGQETQYF. CDR3 nucleotides: TGTGCCAGCAAACTATGGCAGGGGCAGGAGACCCAGTACTTC. The chain carries TRBV6-5 and TRBJ2-5; the D gene is possibly TRBD1 (6 bases). V was pared by 7 bases and J by 5 bases, with 17 bases between. Germline-derived CDR1 and CDR2 are MNHEY and SVGAGI. This CDR3 contains 14 residues.

The rearrangement links TRBV5-1 to TRBJ1-2; 8 bases map to TRBD1. This CDR3 has 15 residues. The V and J ends lost 0 bases and 4 bases, in that order; junction bases with no gene match: 5. From germline, CDR1 is SGHRS and CDR2 YFSETQ. The CDR3 sequence is CASSLVQGDSYGYTF. CDR3 bases: TGCGCCAGCAGCTTGGTACAGGGGGACAGCTATGGCTACACCTTC. Together with reference TRBV5-1 and TRBJ1-2, the CDR3 gives the full variable domain: KAGVTQTPRYLIKTRGQQVTLSCSPISGHRSVSWYQQTPGQGLQFLFEYFSETQRNKGNFPGRFSGRQFSNSRSEMNVSTLELGDSALYLCASSLVQGDSYGYTFGSGTRLTVV.

The rearrangement links TRBV28 to TRBJ2-7; TRBD2 agrees at 12 bases. From germline, CDR1 is MDHEN and CDR2 SYDVKM. Trimming removed 6 bases from V and 1 base from J; junction bases left unmatched: 4. The CDR3 runs to 15 residues. The CDR3 region is CASRRTSGMSYEQYF. In DNA, the CDR3 is TGTGCCAGCAGGAGGACTAGCGGGATGTCCTACGAGCAGTACTTC. Full variable domain (remainder filled in from reference TRBV28 and TRBJ2-7): DVKVTQSSRYLVKRTGEKVFLECVQDMDHENMFWYRQDPGLGLRLIYFSYDVKMKEKGDIPEGYSVSREKKERFSLILESASTNQTSMYLCASRRTSGMSYEQYFGPGTRLTVT.

CDR3 protein: CASGSSTGAIQYGYTF. For the CDR3, the DNA is TGTGCCAGTGGCTCCTCTACAGGGGCGATACAATATGGCTACACCTTC. The chain joins TRBV28 to TRBJ1-2; the match to TRBD1 covers 7 bases. CDR1 is MDHEN, CDR2 SYDVKM, per germline. This CDR3 comprises 16 residues. V dropped 9 bases and J dropped 5; count of bases not matched to a gene: 18.

The rearrangement links TRBV27 to TRBJ2-3, with 9 bases matching TRBD2. The germline V gene has CDR1 MNHEY and CDR2 SMNVEV (reference sequence). This CDR3 has 14 residues. V was pared by 5 bases and J by 4 bases, with 4 bases of the junction left unmatched. This CDR3 reads CASSLSGSPDTQYF. The DNA for the CDR3 is TGTGCCAGCAGTCTTAGCGGGAGCCCAGATACGCAGTATTTT.

This chain connects TRBV6-5 to TRBJ2-2; D is ambiguous. Between the trimmed V and J ends, which lost 8 bases and 3 bases, there was a span of 4 bases. This CDR3 comprises 11 residues. Looked up from germline, CDR1 is MNHEY and CDR2 is SVGAGI. The CDR3 sequence is CASYHTGELFF. CDR3 nucleotides: TGTGCCAGCTATCACACCGGGGAGCTGTTTTTT.

To note about this clone: The same CDR3 is also encoded by other DNA sequences in this sample. The chain links TRBV28 to TRBJ1-2; D unclear. Germline V gene lookup returns CDR1 MDHEN and CDR2 SYDVKM. Between the trimmed V and J ends, which lost 8 bases and 2 bases, there was a span of 6 bases. The CDR3 sequence is 11 residues long. CDR3 sequence reads: CASGQNYGYTF. The CDR3 DNA is TGTGCCAGCGGTCAGAACTATGGCTACACCTTC.